Listed below are T cell receptor beta chains from one sample, sequenced in a study of blood T cell repertoires in COVID-19. Profiled with immunoSEQ multiplex PCR; TCRdb holds only in-frame clones, not every one. This sample has 90,000 or so clones, with 75% to 90% found just once. The specimen sequenced was peripheral blood. These receptors all come from a man older than 75 with active or convalescent COVID-19. Each CDR3 is given with its conserved first and last residue. A D gene is named only where the DNA matches it firmly. A clone size is listed for some rows: how often the clone was seen (once, few, many), or a class if it is expanded.

>TRBJ2-7|.|14|.|TRBV27
TGTGCCAGCAGTTTACGGGCGGGGTTTAGCGAGCAGTACTTC
CASSLRAGFSEQYF
>TRBJ2-7|.|14|.|TRBV28
TGTGCCAGCAGTCTGTGGACAGAAAATTACGAGCAGTACTTC
CASSLWTENYEQYF
>TRBJ1-2|.|14|.|TRBV28
TGTGCCAGCAGTTTAATGACGATCACAGAAGGCTACACCTTC
CASSLMTITEGYTF
>TRBJ2-5|.|16|TRBD2|TRBV11-2
TGTGCCAGCAGCTTCGTTGGACTAGCGGGAGCTGAGACCCAGTACTTC
CASSFVGLAGAETQYF
>TRBJ1-2|.|13|.|TRBV19
TGTGCCAGTAGCAGGGACACCCTCTATGGCTACACCTTC
CASSRDTLYGYTF
>TRBJ1-5|few|13|.|TRBV6-5
TGTGCCAGCAGTTGGTACAGGGATCAGCCCCAGCATTTT
CASSWYRDQPQHF
>TRBJ1-2|once|14|.|TRBV2
TGTGCCAGCAGGCCAGGACAGCAAAACTATGGCTACACCTTC
CASRPGQQNYGYTF
>TRBJ2-7|.|11|.|TRBV29-1
TGCAGCGTTCTGCGTAGGGGCGAGCAGTACTTC
CSVLRRGEQYF
>TRBJ2-7|few|14|TRBD2|TRBV6-5
TGTGCCAGCACCGCCGGACTAGCGGGTTACGAGCAGTACTTC
CASTAGLAGYEQYF
>TRBJ2-1|.|12|TRBD2|TRBV10-3
TGTGCCATCAGCGGGGGGGCAAATGAGCAGTTCTTC
CAISGGANEQFF
>TRBJ2-7|.|16|.|TRBV3-1/TRBV3-2
TGTGCCAGCAGCCAAGAGGTCACAGGGAGCTCCTACGAGCAGTACTTC
CASSQEVTGSSYEQYF
>TRBJ1-2|.|13|TRBD1|TRBV7-9
TGTGCCAGCAGCCCGGGGACAGTTGATGGCTACACCTTC
CASSPGTVDGYTF
>TRBJ1-2|few|12|.|TRBV3-1/TRBV3-2
TGTGCCAGCAGTCTCCCGAGTCTTGGCTACACCTTC
CASSLPSLGYTF
>TRBJ2-5|.|14|.|TRBV5-1
TGCGCCAGCAGCTTTGGTTCCGATCGGGAGACCCAGTACTTC
CASSFGSDRETQYF
>TRBJ1-6|few|14|.|TRBV9
TGTGCCAGCAGCGTAAGTGGCAGTAATTCACCCCTCCACTTT
CASSVSGSNSPLHF
>TRBJ2-1|.|15|.|TRBV4-3
TGCGCCAGCAGCCCACCCGGGGGCTCCTACAATGAGCAGTTCTTC
CASSPPGGSYNEQFF
>TRBJ1-2|.|15|TRBD1|TRBV28
TGTGCCAGCAGTATACTGGACAGGGAATTCTTCGGCTACACCTTC
CASSILDREFFGYTF
>TRBJ2-7|.|15|.|TRBV5-1
TGCGCCAGCAGCTTGCTCGGACAGGGAGGGTCCGAGCAGTACTTC
CASSLLGQGGSEQYF
>TRBJ2-2|.|15|TRBD1|TRBV19
TGTGCCAGTAGTACAGGGGGCAGAGGGACCGGGGAGCTGTTTTTT
CASSTGGRGTGELFF
>TRBJ1-1|.|14|TRBD1|TRBV5-1
TGCGCCAGCAGCTGGGGGACAGGGAAAGGTCTCGCTTTCTTT
CASSWGTGKGLAFF
>TRBJ1-2|.|13|TRBD1|TRBV28
TGTGCCAGCAGCGCGGGACAGAACTATGGCTACACCTTC
CASSAGQNYGYTF
>TRBJ1-1|.|15|.|TRBV7-7
TGTGCTAGCAGCTTAGTAGCCCCGGGGAACACTGAAGCTTTCTTT
CASSLVAPGNTEAFF
>TRBJ2-2|.|14|.|TRBV2
TGTGCCAGCCGGGGACTGACGAACACCGGGGAGCTGTTTTTT
CASRGLTNTGELFF
>TRBJ2-3|.|16|TRBD2|TRBV5-1
TGCGCCAGCAGCTTAGGGACTAGCGGGATAATAGATACGCAGTATTTT
CASSLGTSGIIDTQYF
>TRBJ1-6|few|14|.|TRBV28
TGTGCCAGCAGACAAGACAGTGATAATTCACCCCTCCACTTT
CASRQDSDNSPLHF
>TRBJ1-2|.|14|.|TRBV16
TGTGCCAGCAGCCAATCGTCCGGGATCTCTGGCTACACCTTC
CASSQSSGISGYTF
>TRBJ1-2|.|13|TRBD1|TRBV6-6
TGTGCCAGCAGCCTACAGGGGATTGATGGCTACACCTTC
CASSLQGIDGYTF
>TRBJ1-3|.|16|.|TRBV18
TGTGCCAGCTCACCAAATAGACAGAGCTCTGGAAACACCATATATTTT
CASSPNRQSSGNTIYF
>TRBJ1-1|.|15|TRBD1|TRBV11-3
TGTGCCAGCAGCGCCGGACAGGGGGCGTCGACTGAAGCTTTCTTT
CASSAGQGASTEAFF
>TRBJ1-1|.|15|.|TRBV4-2
TGTGCCAGCAGCCAAGACGGCGCGGGGGGAAACGAAGCTTTCTTT
CASSQDGAGGNEAFF
>TRBJ2-3|.|16|TRBD2|TRBV7-6
TGTGCCAGCAGCTTTACTAGCGGGAGCCGCACAGATACGCAGTATTTT
CASSFTSGSRTDTQYF
>TRBJ1-2|few|15|.|TRBV6-5
TGTGCCAGCAGTTACTCGAATCGGGTTGCCTATGGCTACACCTTC
CASSYSNRVAYGYTF
>TRBJ2-5|.|15|.|TRBV5-5
TGTGCCAGCAGCTTTAGAGAACAGGGCCAAGAGACCCAGTACTTC
CASSFREQGQETQYF
>TRBJ2-3|.|15|.|TRBV5-4
TGTGCCAGCAGCTTCGGTGGGGGGAGCATAGATACGCAGTATTTT
CASSFGGGSIDTQYF
>TRBJ2-3|.|13|.|TRBV10-3
TGTGCCATCAGTACTATGGAGACAGATACGCAGTATTTT
CAISTMETDTQYF
>TRBJ1-5|.|14|.|TRBV19
TGTGCCAGTTCCGCCCAAGGGGGCAATCAGCCCCAGCATTTT
CASSAQGGNQPQHF
>TRBJ2-7|.|15|TRBD2|TRBV7-3
TGTGCCAGCAGCTTAGGGGGGGAGGATACCTACGAGCAGTACTTC
CASSLGGEDTYEQYF
>TRBJ1-2|.|14|TRBD1|TRBV5-1
TGCGCCAGCAGCCGGGACAGGACCAACTATGGCTACACCTTC
CASSRDRTNYGYTF
>TRBJ1-1|.|12|.|TRBV5-8
TGTGCCAGCAGCTTGGGCAGGATGTCAGCTTTCTTT
CASSLGRMSAFF
>TRBJ2-7|.|15|.|TRBV6-5
TGTGCCAGCAGTTATCTTTCCGGGACAAACTACGAGCAGTACTTC
CASSYLSGTNYEQYF
>TRBJ2-7|.|14|TRBD1|TRBV2
TGTGCCAGCAGTGGACAGGGGCTGCGCTACGAGCAGTACTTC
CASSGQGLRYEQYF
>TRBJ1-6|.|15|.|TRBV5-1
TGCGCCAGCAGCTTGGCGGCAGCGAGGAATTCACCCCTCCACTTT
CASSLAAARNSPLHF
>TRBJ1-6|.|14|.|TRBV6-4
TGTGCCAGCAGCTCGGGGATTGATAATTCACCCCTCCACTTT
CASSSGIDNSPLHF
>TRBJ2-1|.|13|TRBD2|TRBV10-3
TGTGCCATTCGACTAGCGGGAGACAATGAGCAGTTCTTC
CAIRLAGDNEQFF
>TRBJ1-5|.|16|.|TRBV19
TGTGCCAGTAGTATGTTGGGTAAGGGGAGCAATCAGCCCCAGCATTTT
CASSMLGKGSNQPQHF
>TRBJ2-5|few|14|TRBD1|TRBV5-1
TGCGCCAGCAGCTGGGGACAGTGGCAAGAGACCCAGTACTTC
CASSWGQWQETQYF
>TRBJ2-6|once|14|.|TRBV9
TGTGCCAGCGAAGACAGCTCTGGGGCCAACGTCCTGACTTTC
CASEDSSGANVLTF
>TRBJ1-1|.|15|.|TRBV4-1
TGCGCCAGCAGCCAAGTGTTGGGCCCGAACACTGAAGCTTTCTTT
CASSQVLGPNTEAFF
>TRBJ2-2|.|15|TRBD1|TRBV11-2
TGTGCCAGCAGCAGAGACAGGGGGCGCACCGGGGAGCTGTTTTTT
CASSRDRGRTGELFF
>TRBJ1-5|.|12|.|TRBV2
TGTGCCAGCACAGCGGCGGGTCAGCCCCAGCATTTT
CASTAAGQPQHF
>TRBJ2-1|.|14|.|TRBV9
TGTGCCAGCAGCAGGACATCTTCCTACAATGAGCAGTTCTTC
CASSRTSSYNEQFF
>TRBJ1-5|.|13|TRBD1|TRBV30
TGTGCCTGGAGCGGGACAGGAAATCAGCCCCAGCATTTT
CAWSGTGNQPQHF
>TRBJ2-2|.|15|TRBD1|TRBV9
TGTGCCAGCAGCCGGACAGGGGGATACACCGGGGAGCTGTTTTTT
CASSRTGGYTGELFF
>TRBJ1-1|.|13|.|TRBV7-2
TGTGCCAGCAGCTTACGCAGGGGCACTGAAGCTTTCTTT
CASSLRRGTEAFF
>TRBJ1-5|.|16|.|TRBV4-3
TGCGCCAGCAGCCAAGACTTGACAGATAGCAATCAGCCCCAGCATTTT
CASSQDLTDSNQPQHF
>TRBJ1-3|.|11|.|TRBV6-5
TGTGCCAGCAGTCAGGGAAACACCATATATTTT
CASSQGNTIYF
>TRBJ1-2|.|15|TRBD1|TRBV3-1/TRBV3-2
TGTGCCAGCAGCCAAGATATAGGGGGCGCGGGTGGCTACACCTTC
CASSQDIGGAGGYTF